The rows below give T cell receptor beta chains drawn from one sample of a study of T cells in Graves' hyperthyroidism and ophthalmopathy. TCRdb re-called the multiplex PCR reads with MiXCR, one entry per CDR3 protein. The sample consists of a few hundred thousand distinct CDR3 sequences, 16% of them appearing once. The sample consisted of blood. These receptors were taken from a woman between 40 and 55 years old with Graves' ophthalmopathy. Each CDR3 is given with its conserved first and last residue. The order of the fields is J gene, clone size, D gene, V gene, CDR3 protein, CDR3 DNA. D genes are given only for firm matches. Clone size is shown for a subset of rows, as once, few, many or a class of expanded clone.

TRBJ1-5	many	NA	TRBV3-1	CASSRGGGNQPQHF	TGTGCCAGCAGTAGGGGGGGGGGCAATCAGCCCCAGCATTTT
TRBJ2-5	many	NA	TRBV7-8	CASSLASWTLKETQYF	TGTGCCAGCAGCTTAGCATCTTGGACACTGAAAGAGACCCAGTACTTC
TRBJ1-1	NA	TRBD1	TRBV6-5	CASSYSGQAEAFF	TGTGCCAGCAGTTACTCGGGACAGGCTGAAGCTTTCTTT
TRBJ2-6	few	NA	TRBV5-1	CASSLWSADASGANVLTF	TGCGCCAGCAGCTTGTGGAGTGCAGATGCCTCTGGGGCCAACGTCCTGACTTTC
TRBJ1-1	NA	TRBD1	TRBV5-5	CASSRPGGKNEAFF	TGTGCCAGCAGCCGACCAGGGGGGAAGAATGAAGCTTTCTTT
TRBJ2-7	NA	TRBD2	TRBV7-9	CASSLVPTSGGSSYEQYF	TGTGCCAGCAGCTTAGTGCCGACTAGCGGGGGGAGCTCCTACGAGCAGTACTTC
TRBJ2-1	NA	TRBD2	TRBV28	CASRAAGLSGMYNEQFF	TGTGCCAGCAGGGCCGCTGGGTTGAGCGGGATGTACAATGAGCAGTTCTTC
TRBJ2-3	NA	NA	TRBV5-1	CASSTNGAAGSTDTQYF	TGCGCCAGCAGCACCAACGGTGCTGCGGGCAGCACAGATACGCAGTATTTT
TRBJ2-7	many	NA	TRBV28	CASLPGGDPYEQYF	TGTGCCAGCCTCCCTGGAGGGGACCCCTACGAGCAGTACTTC
TRBJ1-4	many	NA	TRBV28	CASSSPATNEKLFF	TGTGCCAGCAGTTCGCCAGCAACTAATGAAAAACTGTTTTTT
TRBJ1-2	few	NA	TRBV6-1	CASSENRNNYGYTF	TGTGCCAGCAGTGAAAACAGAAACAACTATGGCTACACCTTC
TRBJ2-6	NA	NA	TRBV9	CASSVDGSGANVLTF	TGTGCCAGCAGCGTAGATGGCTCTGGGGCCAACGTCCTGACTTTC
TRBJ1-1	few	NA	TRBV13	CASTAWGTDTEAFF	TGTGCCAGCACGGCTTGGGGAACCGACACTGAAGCTTTCTTT
TRBJ2-1	few	NA	TRBV20-1	CSASRLASTNEQFF	TGCAGTGCTAGTAGGCTAGCATCTACAAATGAGCAGTTCTTC
TRBJ2-5	NA	TRBD2	TRBV29-1	CSGGLEKETQYF	TGCAGCGGCGGACTAGAAAAAGAGACCCAGTACTTC
TRBJ2-1	many	TRBD1	TRBV11-2	CASSQGASYNEQFF	TGTGCCAGCAGTCAGGGGGCATCCTACAATGAGCAGTTCTTC
TRBJ2-5	few	NA	TRBV13	CASSLAWGVGETQYF	TGTGCCAGCAGCTTAGCTTGGGGCGTCGGAGAGACCCAGTACTTC
TRBJ2-1	many	TRBD1	TRBV6-1	CASSSRTGGIEQFF	TGTGCCAGCAGTTCGAGGACAGGGGGCATTGAGCAGTTCTTC
TRBJ2-7	NA	NA	TRBV29-1	CSVVSGLWQYF	TGCAGCGTCGTATCCGGTCTTTGGCAGTACTTC
TRBJ1-1	few	NA	TRBV4-1	CASSQDRSLEAFF	TGCGCCAGCAGCCAAGACAGATCCCTTGAAGCTTTCTTT
TRBJ2-7	NA	NA	TRBV7-8	CASSPTDIHVHEQYF	TGTGCCAGCAGCCCCACGGACATACACGTGCACGAGCAGTACTTC
TRBJ2-2	few	TRBD1	TRBV4-1	CASSRPTGATGELFF	TGCGCCAGCAGCCGCCCAACAGGGGCCACCGGGGAGCTGTTTTTT
TRBJ1-6	many	TRBD1	TRBV2	CASSEEGQGIPLHF	TGTGCCAGCAGTGAAGAGGGACAGGGAATACCCCTCCACTTT
TRBJ1-2	NA	NA	TRBV9	CASSPLGGIDGYTF	TGTGCCAGCAGCCCTCTAGGAGGGATCGATGGCTACACCTTC
TRBJ1-2	many	TRBD1	TRBV7-8	CASSFRQGNRDGYTF	TGTGCCAGCAGCTTCCGACAGGGGAATAGGGATGGCTACACCTTC
TRBJ2-3	many	NA	TRBV7-8	CASSLALLDTQYF	TGTGCCAGCAGCTTAGCCCTATTGGATACGCAGTATTTT
TRBJ1-2	NA	NA	TRBV15	CATSRGRGSNYGYTF	TGTGCCACCAGCAGAGGAAGGGGCAGCAACTATGGCTACACCTTC
TRBJ1-5	few	TRBD1	TRBV7-9	CASSLAMNRGGHQPQHF	TGTGCCAGCAGCTTGGCAATGAACAGGGGAGGGCATCAGCCCCAGCATTTT
TRBJ1-6	many	NA	TRBV2	CASSEHTWDNSPLHF	TGTGCCAGCAGCGAACATACATGGGATAATTCACCCCTCCACTTT
TRBJ2-3	many	TRBD2	TRBV3-1	CASSQEVAGGPTDTQYF	TGTGCCAGCAGCCAAGAAGTAGCGGGGGGGCCCACAGATACGCAGTATTTT
TRBJ1-1	NA	NA	TRBV2	CASSGRDFYTEAFF	TGTGCCAGCAGTGGCAGGGATTTCTACACTGAAGCTTTCTTT
TRBJ1-2	few	TRBD1	TRBV7-9	CASSSQGEAYGYTF	TGTGCCAGCAGCTCACAGGGGGAAGCCTATGGCTACACCTTC
TRBJ1-4	NA	NA	TRBV3-1	CASSQPRGWGEKLFF	TGTGCCAGCAGCCAACCCAGGGGCTGGGGTGAAAAACTGTTTTTT
TRBJ2-3	many	NA	TRBV24-1	CATGGNGADTQYF	TGTGCCACAGGGGGGAACGGGGCAGATACGCAGTATTTT
TRBJ2-3	many	NA	TRBV6-1	CASSDRGRRTDTQYF	TGTGCCAGCAGTGACAGGGGTCGTCGCACAGATACGCAGTATTTT
TRBJ2-7	many	TRBD2	TRBV2	CASKIQEGLSEQYF	TGTGCCAGCAAAATTCAGGAGGGACTAAGCGAGCAGTACTTC
TRBJ1-6	many	NA	TRBV20-1	CSAIPRATGNSPLHF	TGCAGTGCTATCCCCCGGGCCACCGGGAATTCACCCCTCCACTTT
TRBJ2-1	few	TRBD2	TRBV18	CASSPERGGYNEQFF	TGTGCCAGCTCACCGGAGCGGGGGGGGTACAATGAGCAGTTCTTC
TRBJ2-7	many	NA	TRBV2	CASSADPGRYEQYF	TGTGCCAGCAGTGCCGACCCGGGTCGGTACGAGCAGTACTTC
TRBJ1-2	many	NA	TRBV2	CASSSRRDDGYTF	TGTGCCAGCAGTTCACGGAGGGACGATGGCTACACCTTC
TRBJ1-1	NA	NA	TRBV7-3	CASSLKNRQKNTEAFF	TGTGCCAGCAGCTTAAAGAACCGACAGAAGAACACTGAAGCTTTCTTT